Listed here are 7 T cell receptor beta chains from one sample, sequenced in a study of shared clonotypes between healthy human individuals. Method: immunoSEQ multiplex PCR; TCRdb's copy keeps in-frame clones and lacks some. Seen here are some 690,000 clones, about 92% observed once, and the top ten hold 30% to 40%. The sample consisted of memory CD8+ T cells from PBMCs. Subset in this sample: CD45RO+ cells pooled with CCR7-negative TemRA cells. The receptors here all came from a man aged 18 to 29 in good health. Some clones in this sample may be carry-over from other donors' samples.

This chain uses TRBV27 with TRBJ2-5; possibly TRBD1 for D (5 bases). The CDR3 extends over 15 amino acids. Trimming pared 6 bases from V and 5 bases from J, leaving 19 bases between. In germline, CDR1 is MNHEY, CDR2 SMNVEV (reference sequence). The CDR3 loop reads CASSQTRVKGETQYF. The CDR3 DNA sequence: TGTGCCAGCAGCCAAACCAGGGTAAAGGGTGAGACCCAGTACTTC.

The rearrangement links TRBV7-9 to TRBJ2-7, with D maybe TRBD2 (5 bases). CDR1 SEHNR and CDR2 FQNEAQ come from the germline V gene (reference sequence). With 6 bases removed from V and 3 bases from J, the gap between germline ends came to 12 bases. The CDR3 consists of 13 residues. The CDR3: CASRDTRFYEQYF. The CDR3 bases are TGTGCCAGCAGGGATACTAGGTTCTACGAGCAGTACTTC.

The rearrangement links TRBV5-5 to TRBJ1-1; no firm D call. The germline gives CDR1 SGHKS, CDR2 YYEKEE (reference sequence). Trimming removed 0 bases at V and 4 bases at J, with 10 bases between. The CDR3 extends over 14 amino acids. CDR3 bases: TGTGCCAGCAGCTTGGCAGGAGGAGGCACTGAAGCTTTCTTT. Its translation is CASSLAGGGTEAFF.

This chain connects TRBV7-9 to TRBJ2-1; D is unresolved. There are 17 residues in the CDR3. Germline V CDR1 and CDR2: SEHNR, FQNEAQ (reference sequence). Trimming pared 1 base from V and 3 bases from J, leaving 16 bases between. CDR3 residues: CASSLGSAAYFYNEQFF. Here the CDR3 DNA reads TGTGCCAGCAGCTTAGGGTCGGCGGCCTACTTCTACAATGAGCAGTTCTTC.

The chain has TRBV28 and TRBJ2-5; D tentatively fits TRBD1 or TRBD2 (6 bases each). V lost 5 bases and J 0 bases, leaving 16 bases between the germline ends. The CDR3 covers 16 residues. CDR1 and CDR2 (germline): MDHEN, SYDVKM. The CDR3 is CASSPPRRGNQETQYF. CDR3 sequence (DNA): TGTGCCAGCAGTCCCCCGAGGAGGGGGAACCAAGAGACCCAGTACTTC. Complete variable domain (other parts from reference TRBV28 and TRBJ2-5): DVKVTQSSRYLVKRTGEKVFLECVQDMDHENMFWYRQDPGLGLRLIYFSYDVKMKEKGDIPEGYSVSREKKERFSLILESASTNQTSMYLCASSPPRRGNQETQYFGPGTRLLVL.

This chain uses TRBV25-1 with TRBJ2-5; D perhaps matches TRBD2 (5 bases). The CDR3 sequence is 14 residues long. Per germline, CDR1 MGHDK and CDR2 SYGVNS. V lost 7 bases to trimming and J lost 5 bases, with 17 bases between them. The CDR3 here is CASTTKRVGETQYF. Written as DNA, the CDR3 is TGTGCCAGCACCACTAAGAGGGTGGGGGAGACCCAGTACTTC.

The rearrangement uses TRBV28 and TRBJ1-2; the D gene is possibly TRBD1 (5 bases). Germline lookup yields CDR1 MDHEN and CDR2 SYDVKM. The CDR3 covers 14 residues. Between the trimmed V and J ends, which lost 5 bases and 3 bases, there was a span of 13 bases. CDR3 protein: CASSPQSGDYGYTF. The DNA for the CDR3 is TGTGCCAGCAGTCCACAGTCGGGGGACTATGGCTACACCTTC.